This T cell receptor beta chain was sequenced for a study of CD8+ T cells in alopecia areata. Study information: For the treated group, dosing was oral tofacitinib at 5 to 10 mg twice daily. Tofacitinib ran for 6 to 18 months before 6 months off drug.

The CDR3 covers 13 residues. Trimming cost V 5 bases and J 2 bases, with 9 bases left between them. Germline CDR1 reads PRHDT; CDR2 reads FYEKMQ (reference sequence). With respect to this clone: Its antigen is still unknown.

In each case, RNA was isolated and then reverse transcribed into cDNA as the sequencing template. TCRdb's table, derived via immunoSEQ multiplex PCR, lists solely in-frame clones and lacks some. This sample has about 150,000 clones, with around half found just once. Whole-study results and caveats: Greater clonality was observed in lesional scalp samples, especially alopecia totalis/universalis, versus normal scalp.

The sorting of PBMCs gave CD4+ and CD8+ T cells. The material sequenced was CD8+ T cells sorted from blood, taken at week 0. The V call is TRBV13, the J call TRBJ1-2; maybe TRBD1 (6 bases). This receptor was obtained from a human donor with alopecia areata. The CDR3 coding sequence is TGTGCCAGCAGCCAGGGACAAAACTATGGCTACACCTTC. Its translation is CASSQGQNYGYTF.